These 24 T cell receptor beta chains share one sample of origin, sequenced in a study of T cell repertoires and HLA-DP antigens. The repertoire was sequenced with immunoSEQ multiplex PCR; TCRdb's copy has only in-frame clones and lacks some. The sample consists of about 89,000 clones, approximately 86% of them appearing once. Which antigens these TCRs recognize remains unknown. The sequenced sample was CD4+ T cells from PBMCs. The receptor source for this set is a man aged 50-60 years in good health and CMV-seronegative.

CDR3 sequence (DNA): TGTGCCAGCAGGAAGGACAGGGGCTACGAGCAGTACTTC. Encoded protein: CASRKDRGYEQYF. V and J are TRBV2 and TRBJ2-7, with 9 bases fitting TRBD1. V shed 6 bases and J 3 bases; nucleotides not matched to a gene: 3. Germline-derived CDR1 and CDR2 are SNHLY and FYNNEI. This CDR3 spans 13 amino acids.

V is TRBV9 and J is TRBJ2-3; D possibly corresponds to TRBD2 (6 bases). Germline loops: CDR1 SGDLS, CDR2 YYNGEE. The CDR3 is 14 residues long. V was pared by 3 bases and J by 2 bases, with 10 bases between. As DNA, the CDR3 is TGTGCCAGCAGCGCCGGACTACCCACAGATACGCAGTATTTT. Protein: CASSAGLPTDTQYF.

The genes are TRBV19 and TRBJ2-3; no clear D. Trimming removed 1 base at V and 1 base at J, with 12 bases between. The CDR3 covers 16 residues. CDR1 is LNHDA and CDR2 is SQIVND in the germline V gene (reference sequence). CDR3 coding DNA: TGTGCCAGTAGTATAGGTCCTAGGGTCGGCACAGATACGCAGTATTTT. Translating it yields CASSIGPRVGTDTQYF.

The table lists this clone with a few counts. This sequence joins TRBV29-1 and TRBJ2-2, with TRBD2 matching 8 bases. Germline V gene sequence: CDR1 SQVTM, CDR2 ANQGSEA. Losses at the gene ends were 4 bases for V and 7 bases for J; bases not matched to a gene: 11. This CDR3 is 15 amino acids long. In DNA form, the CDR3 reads TGCAGCGTTGGGAGAGTTGGCGGGAGGCTCGGGGAGCTGTTTTTT. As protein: CSVGRVGGRLGELFF.

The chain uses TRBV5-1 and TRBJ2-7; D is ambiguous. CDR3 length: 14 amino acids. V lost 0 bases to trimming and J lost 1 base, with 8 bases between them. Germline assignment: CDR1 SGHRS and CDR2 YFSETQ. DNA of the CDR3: TGCGCCAGCAGCTTGGACAGTGAGTCCTACGAGCAGTACTTC. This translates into CASSLDSESYEQYF.

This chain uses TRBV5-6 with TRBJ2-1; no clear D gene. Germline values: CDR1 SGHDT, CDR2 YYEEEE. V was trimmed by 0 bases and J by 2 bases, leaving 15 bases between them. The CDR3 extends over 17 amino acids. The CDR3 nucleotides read TGTGCCAGCAGCTTGGGCCCCCCCAATACCCCCTACAATGAGCAGTTCTTC. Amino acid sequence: CASSLGPPNTPYNEQFF.

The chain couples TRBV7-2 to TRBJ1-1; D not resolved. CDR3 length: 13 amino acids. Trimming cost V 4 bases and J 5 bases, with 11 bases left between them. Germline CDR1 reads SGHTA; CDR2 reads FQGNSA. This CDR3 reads CASSSRLRTEAFF. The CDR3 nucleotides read TGTGCCAGCAGCTCGAGGCTGCGGACTGAAGCTTTCTTT.

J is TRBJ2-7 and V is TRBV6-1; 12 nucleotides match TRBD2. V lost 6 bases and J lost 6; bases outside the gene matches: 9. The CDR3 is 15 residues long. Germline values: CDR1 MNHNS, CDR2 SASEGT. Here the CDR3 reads CASRTGLAGYGEQYF. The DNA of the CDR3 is TGTGCCAGCAGAACAGGACTAGCGGGATACGGCGAGCAGTACTTC.

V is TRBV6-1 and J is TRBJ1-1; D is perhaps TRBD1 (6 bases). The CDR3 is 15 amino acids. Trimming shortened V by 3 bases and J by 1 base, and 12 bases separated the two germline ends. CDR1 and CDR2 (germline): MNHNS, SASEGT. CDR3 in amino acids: CASSDQGSRNTEAFF. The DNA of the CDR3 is TGTGCCAGCAGTGATCAGGGGTCGAGGAACACTGAAGCTTTCTTT.

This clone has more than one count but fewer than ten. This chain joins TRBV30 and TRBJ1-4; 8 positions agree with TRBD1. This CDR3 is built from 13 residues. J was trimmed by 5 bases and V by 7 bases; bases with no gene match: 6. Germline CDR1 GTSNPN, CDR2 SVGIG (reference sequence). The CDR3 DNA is TGTGCCTACAACAGGGGGAGGAATGAAAAACTGTTTTTT. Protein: CAYNRGRNEKLFF. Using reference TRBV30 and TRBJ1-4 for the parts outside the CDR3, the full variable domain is SQTIHQWPATLVQPVGSPLSLECTVEGTSNPNLYWYRQAAGRGLQLLFYSVGIGQISSEVPQNLSASRPQDRQFILSSKKLLLSDSGFYLCAYNRGRNEKLFFGSGTQLSVL.

CDR3 region: CASDPTSGGGKETQYF. CDR3 DNA: TGTGCCAGCGACCCAACTTCCGGGGGGGGGAAAGAGACCCAGTACTTC. This rearrangement joins TRBV12-1 to TRBJ2-5; the table calls TRBD2, which could not be checked here. TRBV12-1 constitutes a pseudogene. The CDR3 has 16 amino acids.

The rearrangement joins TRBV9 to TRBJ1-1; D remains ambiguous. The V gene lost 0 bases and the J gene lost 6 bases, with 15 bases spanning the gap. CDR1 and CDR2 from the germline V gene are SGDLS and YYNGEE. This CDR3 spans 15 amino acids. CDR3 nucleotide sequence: TGTGCCAGCAGCGTAGGTGTAGGGAGGTTCGCTGAAGCTTTCTTT. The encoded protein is CASSVGVGRFAEAFF.

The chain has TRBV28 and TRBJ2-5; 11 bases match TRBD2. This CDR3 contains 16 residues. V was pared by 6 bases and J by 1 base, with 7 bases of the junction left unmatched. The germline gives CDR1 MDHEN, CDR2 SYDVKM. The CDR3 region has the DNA TGTGCCAGCAGATCCGGACTAGCGGGCGTCCAAGAGACCCAGTACTTC. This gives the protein CASRSGLAGVQETQYF.

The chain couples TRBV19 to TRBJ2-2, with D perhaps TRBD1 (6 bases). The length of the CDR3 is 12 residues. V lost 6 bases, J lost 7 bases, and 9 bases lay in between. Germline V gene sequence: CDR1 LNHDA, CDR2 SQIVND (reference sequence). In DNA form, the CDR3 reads TGTGCCAGTAGCCGAGGGGGCGGGGAGCTGTTTTTT. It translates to CASSRGGGELFF.

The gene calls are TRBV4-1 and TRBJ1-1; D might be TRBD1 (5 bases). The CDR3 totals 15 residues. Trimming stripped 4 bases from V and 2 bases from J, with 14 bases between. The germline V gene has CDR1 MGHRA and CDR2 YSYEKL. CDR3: CASSLRGGGNTEAFF. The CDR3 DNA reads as TGCGCCAGCAGCCTAAGGGGCGGGGGAAACACTGAAGCTTTCTTT.

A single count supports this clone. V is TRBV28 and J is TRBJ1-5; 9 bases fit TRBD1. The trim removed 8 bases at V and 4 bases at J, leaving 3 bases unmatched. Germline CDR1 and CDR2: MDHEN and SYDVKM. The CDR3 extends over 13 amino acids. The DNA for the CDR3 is TGTGCCAGCTGGACAGGGGCAAATCAGCCCCAGCATTTT. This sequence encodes CASWTGANQPQHF.

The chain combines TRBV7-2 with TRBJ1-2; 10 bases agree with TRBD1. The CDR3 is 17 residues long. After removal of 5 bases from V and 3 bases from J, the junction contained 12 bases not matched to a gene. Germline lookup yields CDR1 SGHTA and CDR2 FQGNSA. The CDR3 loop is CASSPQRSGTGDYGYTF. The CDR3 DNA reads TGTGCCAGCAGCCCTCAGAGATCCGGGACAGGGGACTATGGCTACACCTTC.

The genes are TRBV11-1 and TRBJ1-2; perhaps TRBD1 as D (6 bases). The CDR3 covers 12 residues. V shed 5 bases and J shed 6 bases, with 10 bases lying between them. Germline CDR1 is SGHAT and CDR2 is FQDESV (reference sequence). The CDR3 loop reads CASSKQGNGYTF. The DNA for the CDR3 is TGTGCCAGCAGCAAACAGGGTAATGGCTACACCTTC.

The CDR3 is CASSPRQGSSTEAFF. CDR3 bases: TGCGCCAGCAGCCCCAGACAGGGATCGAGCACTGAAGCTTTCTTT. The V gene is TRBV5-1, the J gene TRBJ1-1; 7 nucleotides align to TRBD1. Trimming removed 4 bases from V and 4 bases from J; junction bases left unmatched: 10. The length of the CDR3 is 15 residues. CDR1 SGHRS and CDR2 YFSETQ come from the germline V gene.

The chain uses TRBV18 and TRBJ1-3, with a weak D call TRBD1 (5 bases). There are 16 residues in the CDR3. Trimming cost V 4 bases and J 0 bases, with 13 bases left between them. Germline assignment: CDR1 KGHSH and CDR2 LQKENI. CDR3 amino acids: CASSHSDKISGNTIYF. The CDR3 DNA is TGTGCCAGCTCACACTCGGACAAAATCTCTGGAAACACCATATATTTT.

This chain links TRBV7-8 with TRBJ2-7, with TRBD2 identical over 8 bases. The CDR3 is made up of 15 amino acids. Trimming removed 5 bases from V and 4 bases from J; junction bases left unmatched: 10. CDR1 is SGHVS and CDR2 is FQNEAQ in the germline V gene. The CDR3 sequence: CASSRTRAGAYEQYF. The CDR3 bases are TGTGCCAGCAGCCGAACCCGAGCGGGAGCGTACGAGCAGTACTTC.

The CDR3 region is CASSLGTANYEQYF. CDR3 DNA: TGCGCCAGCAGCTTGGGGACAGCGAACTACGAGCAGTACTTC. The genes are TRBV5-1 and TRBJ2-7; possible D gene TRBD1, 6 bases. There are 14 residues in the CDR3. The V end was cut by 0 bases, the J end by 3 bases, with 10 bases between. In germline, CDR1 is SGHRS, CDR2 YFSETQ.

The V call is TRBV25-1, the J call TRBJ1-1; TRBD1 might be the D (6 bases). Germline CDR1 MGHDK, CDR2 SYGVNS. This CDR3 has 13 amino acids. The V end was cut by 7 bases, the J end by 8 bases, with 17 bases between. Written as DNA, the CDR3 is TGTGCCAGCAACAACATGGACAGTACCGAAGCTTTCTTT. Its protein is CASNNMDSTEAFF.

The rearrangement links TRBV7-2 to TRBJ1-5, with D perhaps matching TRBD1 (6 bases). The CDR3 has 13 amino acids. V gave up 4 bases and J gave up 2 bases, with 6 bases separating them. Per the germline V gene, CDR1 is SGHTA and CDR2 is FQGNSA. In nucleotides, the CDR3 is TGTGCCAGCAGCTACAGGGGCAATCAGCCCCAGCATTTT. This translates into CASSYRGNQPQHF.